The present T cell receptor beta chain was sequenced within a study of T cell changes during pregnancy in multiple sclerosis. Profiling relied on immunoSEQ multiplex PCR, and the TCRdb table lists in-frame clones only, not all of them. Among 26,000 or so clones listed, around 90% were seen once. This CDR3 is built from 14 residues. The germline gives CDR1 MNHEY, CDR2 SMNVEV (reference sequence). V was trimmed by 4 bases and J by 7 bases, leaving 14 bases between them. This sample comprised CD8+ T cells from peripheral blood mononuclear cells, obtained before pregnancy. The clonotype was recovered from a female donor with multiple sclerosis, enrolled in a pregnancy study. The chain employs TRBV27 and TRBJ2-1; tentatively, D is TRBD1 (5 bases). The CDR3 DNA reads TGTGCCAGCAGTTCAAAGGGGATCGTTAATGAGCAGTTCTTC. Its protein product is CASSSKGIVNEQFF.